Listed below are T cell receptor beta chains from one sample, sequenced in a study of T cells in Graves' hyperthyroidism and ophthalmopathy. Each CDR3 protein is one row after TCRdb ran MiXCR on the multiplex PCR reads. The sample carries roughly 520,000 distinct CDR3 sequences, roughly 24% recorded once. The source material was blood. The source is a woman aged 25 to 45 with Graves' ophthalmopathy. CDR3s include the opening cysteine and the closing phenylalanine or tryptophan. D genes are given only for firm matches. The size entry is marked missing in some rows and otherwise reads once, few, many or a size class.

cdr3_aa,cdr3_nt,v_call,d_call,clone_size,j_call
CASSLLSGEGYTF,TGTGCCAGCAGTTTACTTTCAGGTGAAGGCTACACCTTC,TRBV12-3/TRBV12-4,NA,NA,TRBJ1-2
CATTTGDGYEQYF,TGCGCCACCACTACGGGGGACGGTTACGAGCAGTACTTC,TRBV5-1,NA,once,TRBJ2-7
CASSYPGPGETQYF,TGTGCCAGCAGTTACCCCGGCCCCGGAGAGACCCAGTACTTC,TRBV6-5,NA,NA,TRBJ2-5
CSASEGLTYEQYF,TGCAGTGCTAGTGAGGGGTTGACCTACGAGCAGTACTTC,TRBV20-1,NA,many,TRBJ2-7
CASTWGDREGYEQYF,TGTGCCAGCACCTGGGGGGACAGGGAGGGATACGAGCAGTACTTC,TRBV28,TRBD1,many,TRBJ2-7
CATSDTTVNTGELFF,TGTGCCACCAGTGACACGACAGTGAACACCGGGGAGCTGTTTTTT,TRBV24-1,NA,many,TRBJ2-2
CASSETSGSPSYEQYF,TGTGCCAGCAGTGAGACTAGCGGGAGCCCTTCCTACGAGCAGTACTTC,TRBV6-1,TRBD2,NA,TRBJ2-7
CSARDTSGGAGDTQYF,TGCAGTGCTAGAGATACGAGCGGGGGGGCTGGTGATACGCAGTATTTT,TRBV20-1,TRBD2,many,TRBJ2-3
CASSTYREGETQYF,TGTGCCAGCAGTACTTACAGGGAGGGAGAGACCCAGTACTTC,TRBV28,NA,NA,TRBJ2-5
CASSPPQRGFSYNEQFF,TGTGCCAGCAGTCCTCCCCAAAGGGGATTCTCCTACAATGAGCAGTTCTTC,TRBV27,NA,few,TRBJ2-1
CASSLSPLGGGTDTQYF,TGCGCCAGCAGCTTATCGCCCTTGGGCGGGGGCACAGATACGCAGTATTTT,TRBV4-3,NA,many,TRBJ2-3
CSVEWTLVAGGYTF,TGCAGCGTTGAATGGACACTCGTAGCGGGGGGCTACACCTTC,TRBV29-1,NA,many,TRBJ1-2
CSAPSVKTLNTEAFF,TGCAGTGCTCCATCGGTGAAGACCTTGAACACTGAAGCTTTCTTT,TRBV20-1,NA,many,TRBJ1-1
CASSFTQGYGGYTF,TGTGCCAGCAGTTTCACACAGGGATACGGTGGCTACACCTTC,TRBV27,NA,many,TRBJ1-2
CASRDHLTYEQYF,TGTGCCAGCAGGGACCACCTCACCTACGAGCAGTACTTC,TRBV2,NA,many,TRBJ2-7
CSAPSSEGWVRETQYF,TGCAGTGCCCCGTCAAGCGAGGGATGGGTTCGGGAGACCCAGTACTTC,TRBV20-1,NA,many,TRBJ2-5
CASSLENWLEARGGNTIYF,TGTGCCAGCAGTTTAGAGAACTGGTTGGAGGCGCGAGGGGGAAACACCATATATTTT,TRBV12-3/TRBV12-4,NA,many,TRBJ1-3
CASSYRSGTYEQYF,TGTGCCAGCAGTTACAGGTCAGGAACCTACGAGCAGTACTTC,TRBV6-2/TRBV6-3,NA,many,TRBJ2-7
CASSFFSGGYLYEQYF,TGTGCCAGCAGCTTCTTCTCGGGGGGGTATTTGTACGAGCAGTACTTC,TRBV11-2,TRBD2,many,TRBJ2-7
CASSLAGQGWGTEAFF,TGTGCCAGCAGCTTGGCAGGACAGGGATGGGGAACTGAAGCTTTCTTT,TRBV5-5,TRBD1,few,TRBJ1-1